The source of this T cell receptor (beta chain) is a study of breast tumors, draining lymph nodes, adjacent tissues. Study observations and caveats: That most tumor T cells come from lymph nodes remained unproven. Compared with lymph nodes, tumors were less diverse; compared with nontumor tissue, more. Tumor and nontumor repertoires were significantly more similar in luminal-like than in basal-like breast cancer. The data were judged consistent with most tumor T cells coming from lymph node and expanding in tumor.

Samples came from axillary lymph nodes draining the breast cancer. TCRdb reanalysed the multiplex PCR reads using MiXCR and keeps one entry per CDR3 protein. The repertoire holds about 140,000 distinct CDR3 sequences, with 20% to 25% as singletons. This clonotype has just one count. Antigen unknown. With a much larger clone just one base away, this may be a read error. The CDR3 consists of 17 residues. After removal of 5 bases from V and 1 base from J, the junction contained 4 bases not matched to a gene. Germline V gene sequence: CDR1 SEHNR, CDR2 FQNEAQ (reference sequence). The chain carries TRBV7-9 and TRBJ2-2, with 13 bases lining up with TRBD2. The receptor was isolated from a female donor with breast cancer. Some clones in this sample may be carry-over from other donors' samples. Specimen: axillary lymph node tissue. The CDR3 DNA reads TGTGCCAGCAGCGGACTAGCGGGAGTAGAGAACACCGGGGAGCTGTTTTTT. Amino acid sequence: CASSGLAGVENTGELFF. Full variable domain (missing parts from reference TRBV7-9 and TRBJ2-2): DTGVSQNPRHKITKRGQNVTFRCDPISEHNRLYWYRQTLGQGPEFLTYFQNEAQLEKSRLLSDRFSAERPKGSFSTLEIQRTEQGDSAMYLCASSGLAGVENTGELFFGEGSRLTVL.